This entry concerns a single T cell receptor beta chain. Its cognate antigen is unknown. These data belong to a study of CD8 T cells in ankylosing spondylitis. TCRdb itself ran the 5' RACE reads through MiXCR, one entry per CDR3 protein. In the table there are 350,000 to 450,000 distinct CDR3 sequences, 20% to 25% of which are singletons. Trimming stripped 6 bases from V and 3 bases from J, with 12 bases between. CDR3 length equals 13 residues. Study-wide points: Researchers reportedly found disease-linked clones significantly enriched in matched ankylosing spondylitis synovial fluid. Blood from ankylosing spondylitis patients appeared to carry a characteristic roughly 8-variant TCR beta motif.

The sequence came from a male donor with ankylosing spondylitis or in good health (not recorded which). Sequencing was done on a sample of blood, either unsorted or a sorted T cell fraction (not recorded which). This chain connects TRBV12-3 or TRBV12-4 to TRBJ2-7; D is perhaps TRBD2 (5 bases). Written as DNA, the CDR3 is TGTGCCAGCAGAAGCGGACTTCGCTACGAGCAGTACTTC. Translated: CASRSGLRYEQYF.